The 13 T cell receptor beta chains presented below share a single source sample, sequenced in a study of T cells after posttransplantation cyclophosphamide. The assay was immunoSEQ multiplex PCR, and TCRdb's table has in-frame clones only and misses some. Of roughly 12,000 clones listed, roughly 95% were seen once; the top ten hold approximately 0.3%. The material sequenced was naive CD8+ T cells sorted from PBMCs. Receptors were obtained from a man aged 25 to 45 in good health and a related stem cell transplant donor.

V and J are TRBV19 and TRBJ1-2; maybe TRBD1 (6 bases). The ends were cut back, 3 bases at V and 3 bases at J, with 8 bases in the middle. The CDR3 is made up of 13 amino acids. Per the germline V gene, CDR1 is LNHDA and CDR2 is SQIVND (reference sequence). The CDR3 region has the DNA TGTGCCAGTAGTATCTCAGGGGACTATGGCTACACCTTC. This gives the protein CASSISGDYGYTF.

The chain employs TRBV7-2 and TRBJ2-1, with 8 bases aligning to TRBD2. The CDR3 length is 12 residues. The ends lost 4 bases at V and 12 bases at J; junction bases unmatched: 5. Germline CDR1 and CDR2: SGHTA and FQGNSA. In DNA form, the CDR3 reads TGTGCCAGCAGCTCCCGGGGGGGAGGGCAGTTCTTC. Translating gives CASSSRGGGQFF.

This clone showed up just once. CDR3 sequence reads: CASSEGWGQGGYEQYF. The CDR3, as DNA: TGTGCCAGCAGTGAAGGCTGGGGACAGGGAGGCTACGAGCAGTACTTC. V is TRBV2 and J is TRBJ2-7, with 9 bases lining up with TRBD1. Losses at the gene ends were 1 base for V and 3 bases for J; bases not matched to a gene: 7. Germline values: CDR1 SNHLY, CDR2 FYNNEI. The CDR3 is made up of 16 amino acids.

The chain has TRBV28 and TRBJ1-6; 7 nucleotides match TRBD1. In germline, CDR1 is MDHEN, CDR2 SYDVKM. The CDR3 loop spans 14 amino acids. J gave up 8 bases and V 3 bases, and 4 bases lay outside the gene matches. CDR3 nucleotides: TGTGCCAGCAGTTTTTCCCAGGGGGATTCACCCCTCCACTTT. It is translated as CASSFSQGDSPLHF.

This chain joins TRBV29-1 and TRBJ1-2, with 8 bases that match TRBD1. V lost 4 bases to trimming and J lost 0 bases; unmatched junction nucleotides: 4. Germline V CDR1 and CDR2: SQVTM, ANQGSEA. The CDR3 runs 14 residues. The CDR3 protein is CSVVDRGANYGYTF. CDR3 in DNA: TGCAGCGTTGTTGACAGGGGCGCTAACTATGGCTACACCTTC. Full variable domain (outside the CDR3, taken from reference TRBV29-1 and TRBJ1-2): SAVISQKPSRDICQRGTSLTIQCQVDSQVTMMFWYRQQPGQSLTLIATANQGSEATYESGFVIDKFPISRPNLTFSTLTVSNMSPEDSSIYLCSVVDRGANYGYTFGSGTRLTVV.

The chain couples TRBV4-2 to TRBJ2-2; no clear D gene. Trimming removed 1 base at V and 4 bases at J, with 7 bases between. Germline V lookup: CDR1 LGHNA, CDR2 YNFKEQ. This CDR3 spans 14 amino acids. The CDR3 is CASSQGARTGELFF. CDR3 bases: TGTGCCAGCAGCCAAGGGGCCCGCACCGGGGAGCTGTTTTTT.

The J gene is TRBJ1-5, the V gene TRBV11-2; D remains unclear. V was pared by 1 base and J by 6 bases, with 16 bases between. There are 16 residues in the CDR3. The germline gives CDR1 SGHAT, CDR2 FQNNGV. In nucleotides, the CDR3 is TGTGCCAGCAGCTTAGGGAGGGAGGCGCTTGTTCAGCCCCAGCATTTT. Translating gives CASSLGREALVQPQHF.

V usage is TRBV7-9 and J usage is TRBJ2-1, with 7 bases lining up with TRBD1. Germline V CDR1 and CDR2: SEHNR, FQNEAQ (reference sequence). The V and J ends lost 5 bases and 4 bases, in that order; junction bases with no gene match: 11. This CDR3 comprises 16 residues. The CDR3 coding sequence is TGTGCCAGCAGCCCTAGCCCGGGACAGCCGTACAATGAGCAGTTCTTC. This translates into CASSPSPGQPYNEQFF.

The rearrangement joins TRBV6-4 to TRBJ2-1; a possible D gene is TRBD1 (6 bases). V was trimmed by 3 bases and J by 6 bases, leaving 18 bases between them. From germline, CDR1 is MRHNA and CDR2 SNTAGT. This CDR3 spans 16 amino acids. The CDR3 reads CASSEGGRGLINEQFF. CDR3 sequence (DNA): TGTGCCAGCAGTGAAGGTGGCAGGGGCCTTATCAATGAGCAGTTCTTC.

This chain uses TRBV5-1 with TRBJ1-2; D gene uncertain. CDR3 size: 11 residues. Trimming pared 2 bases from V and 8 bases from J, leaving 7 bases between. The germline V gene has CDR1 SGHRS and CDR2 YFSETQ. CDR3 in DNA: TGCGCCAGCAGCTTCGGGGAGGGCTACACCTTC. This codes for CASSFGEGYTF.

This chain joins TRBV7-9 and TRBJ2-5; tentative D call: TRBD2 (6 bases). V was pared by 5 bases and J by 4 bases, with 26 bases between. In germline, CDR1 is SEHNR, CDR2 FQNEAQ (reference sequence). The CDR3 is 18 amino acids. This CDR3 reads CASSPPRSTSPARETQYF. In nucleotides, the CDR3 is TGTGCCAGCAGCCCCCCTAGGTCTACTAGCCCCGCAAGAGAGACCCAGTACTTC.

CDR3 coding DNA: TGTGCCAGTAGTATAGGTTCCCGGGACTCTCAAGAGACCCAGTACTTC. This encodes CASSIGSRDSQETQYF. The chain carries TRBV19 and TRBJ2-5; weak D call: TRBD2 (6 bases). CDR3 length: 16 residues. Germline-derived CDR1 and CDR2 are LNHDA and SQIVND (reference sequence). With 1 base removed from V and 2 bases from J, the gap between germline ends came to 14 bases. Variable domain in full (rest from reference TRBV19 and TRBJ2-5): DGGITQSPKYLFRKEGQNVTLSCEQNLNHDAMYWYRQDPGQGLRLIYYSQIVNDFQKGDIAEGYSVSREKKESFPLTVTSAQKNPTAFYLCASSIGSRDSQETQYFGPGTRLLVL.

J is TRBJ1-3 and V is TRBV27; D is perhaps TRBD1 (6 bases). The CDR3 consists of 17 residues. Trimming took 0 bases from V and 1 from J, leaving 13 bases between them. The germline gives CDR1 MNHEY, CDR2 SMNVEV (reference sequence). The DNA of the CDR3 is TGTGCCAGCAGTTTATCCGAACCCGGGACATCTGGAAACACCATATATTTT. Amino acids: CASSLSEPGTSGNTIYF.